This T cell receptor beta chain was profiled in a study of blood T cell repertoires in COVID-19. Study context: From the United States, Italy and Spain came samples of acute and convalescent COVID-19. T cells, B-cell-depleted T cells, or PBMCs provided the cDNA or gDNA that served as material.

CDR3 length equals 15 residues. Germline-derived CDR1 and CDR2 are SNHLY and FYNNEI. Between the trimmed V and J ends, which lost 2 bases and 5 bases, there was a span of 10 bases. As originally analysed: Estimation of nucleated cell counts relied on the amplification of reference gene primers. This table comes from immunoSEQ multiplex PCR, and its TCRdb copy is limited to in-frame clones, with some not included. Clone size and the V and J calls come from that table; the DNA yielded D and trimming. This table has hundreds of thousands of clones, more than 80% appearing once. The chain uses TRBV2 and TRBJ1-6; D is uncertain. The specimen sequenced was peripheral blood. This clonotype originated in a man aged 40-49 years with acute or convalescent COVID-19. CDR3: CASSESGRNNSPLHF. The CDR3 region has the DNA TGTGCCAGCAGTGAATCTGGGAGGAATAATTCACCCCTCCACTTT.